These 15 T cell receptor beta chains originate from one sample sequenced in a study of glioma-infiltrating T cells after dendritic cell vaccination. Regarding time point: after dendritic cell vaccination, including at tumor progression/relapse. Libraries were prepared by immunoSEQ multiplex PCR; TCRdb keeps only in-frame clonotypes and omits some of them. This table holds tens of thousands of clones, under 85% found once. The sequenced sample was blood, obtained after dendritic cell vaccination. The receptors derive from a human donor with glioblastoma.

This sequence joins TRBV7-2 and TRBJ2-7; 10 nucleotides line up with TRBD1. This CDR3 contains 16 residues. The germline gives CDR1 SGHTA, CDR2 FQGNSA. V lost 5 bases and J lost 2; bases outside the gene matches: 9. CDR3 nucleotides: TGTGCCAGCAGCCTCCACTGGGGACAGGGGACCTACGAGCAGTACTTC. Amino acids: CASSLHWGQGTYEQYF.

This rearrangement joins TRBV7-9 to TRBJ1-2; TRBD1 matches 7 bases. CDR3 size: 13 residues. V dropped 4 bases and J dropped 3; count of bases not matched to a gene: 2. The germline CDR1 and CDR2 sequences are SEHNR and FQNEAQ (reference sequence). The CDR3: CASSSDRDYGYTF. DNA for the CDR3: TGTGCCAGCAGCTCTGACAGGGACTATGGCTACACCTTC.

The chain employs TRBV2 and TRBJ1-2, with unresolved D. The CDR3 runs 13 residues. The germline V and J ends were trimmed by 7 bases and 0 bases, with 9 bases remaining between them. CDR1 and CDR2 (germline): SNHLY, FYNNEI. CDR3 sequence (DNA): TGTGCCAGCATAGAGCCTACTAACTATGGCTACACCTTC. This sequence encodes CASIEPTNYGYTF.

V is TRBV19 and J is TRBJ2-7, with 7 bases fitting TRBD1. The CDR3 is 14 amino acids. Per the germline V gene, CDR1 is LNHDA and CDR2 is SQIVND (reference sequence). The trim removed 5 bases at V and 1 base at J, leaving 5 bases unmatched. The CDR3 sequence is CASSVGTASYEQYF. In nucleotides, the CDR3 is TGTGCCAGTAGTGTCGGGACAGCTTCCTACGAGCAGTACTTC.

The rearrangement joins TRBV2 to TRBJ1-5; 9 bases map to TRBD1. CDR3 size: 14 residues. Germline V CDR1 and CDR2: SNHLY, FYNNEI. The J segment lost 7 bases and the V segment lost 5 bases, leaving 6 bases of the junction unmatched. The CDR3 is CASSRDRVDQPQHF. DNA for the CDR3: TGTGCCAGCAGTCGGGACAGGGTTGACCAGCCCCAGCATTTT. Supplemented by reference TRBV2 and TRBJ1-5, the full variable domain reads EPEVTQTPSHQVTQMGQEVILRCVPISNHLYFYWYRQILGQKVEFLVSFYNNEISEKSEIFDDQFSVERPDGSNFTLKIRSTKLEDSAMYFCASSRDRVDQPQHFGDGTRLSIL.

This chain links TRBV7-9 with TRBJ2-3, with 9 bases fitting TRBD2. V shed 5 bases and J 7 bases; nucleotides not matched to a gene: 10. This CDR3 contains 15 residues. CDR1 is SEHNR, CDR2 FQNEAQ, per germline (reference sequence). The CDR3 bases are TGTGCCAGCAGCGTACTGGGCGGGGGGGGGAATACGCAGTATTTT. Its protein is CASSVLGGGGNTQYF.

The CDR3: CASSAGGTSIGNTIYF. DNA for the CDR3: TGTGCCAGCAGCGCGGGGGGGACCTCCATTGGAAACACCATATATTTT. This chain links TRBV9 with TRBJ1-3; a weak D match, TRBD1 (5 bases). The CDR3 is made up of 16 amino acids. V lost 3 bases and J 3 bases, leaving 16 bases between the germline ends. Germline-derived CDR1 and CDR2 are SGDLS and YYNGEE.

The chain uses TRBV29-1 and TRBJ2-3; no firm D call. V was trimmed by 6 bases and J by 0 bases, leaving 16 bases between them. Germline CDR1 SQVTM, CDR2 ANQGSEA. This CDR3 spans 15 amino acids. This CDR3 reads CSVRSSLPSTDTQYF. The CDR3 nucleotides read TGCAGCGTAAGGAGCTCTCTTCCCAGCACAGATACGCAGTATTTT.

This chain joins TRBV21-1 and TRBJ1-1. TRBV21-1 is termed a pseudogene. The CDR3 contains 18 residues. The CDR3 here is CASSKGPVSGWMNTEAFF. DNA of the CDR3: TGTGCCAGCAGCAAAGGGCCCGTTTCGGGATGGATGAACACTGAAGCTTTCTTT.

The rearrangement joins TRBV6-1 to TRBJ2-5; TRBD2 matches 8 bases. The J segment lost 4 bases and the V segment lost 6 bases, leaving 7 bases of the junction unmatched. The CDR3 sequence is 14 residues long. Looked up from germline, CDR1 is MNHNS and CDR2 is SASEGT. As DNA, the CDR3 is TGTGCCAGCAGGGTTAGCGGGGTATCAGAGACCCAGTACTTC. Its protein is CASRVSGVSETQYF.

The V and J genes are TRBV29-1 and TRBJ1-2, with TRBD1 matching over 9 bases. The germline gives CDR1 SQVTM, CDR2 ANQGSEA. CDR3 length: 13 residues. Trimming at V came to 4 bases and at J to 4 bases, leaving 4 bases not matched to a gene. The CDR3, as DNA: TGCAGCGTTGCCACAGGGGGCCCCTATGGCTACACCTTC. Translating it yields CSVATGGPYGYTF.

The chain combines TRBV2 with TRBJ1-1; D gene ambiguous. Trimming removed 8 bases at V and 0 bases at J, with 10 bases between. The CDR3 has 13 amino acids. In germline, CDR1 is SNHLY, CDR2 FYNNEI. CDR3 nucleotides: TGTGCCAGCGGCTGGCAGTTGAACACTGAAGCTTTCTTT. Protein: CASGWQLNTEAFF.

The V call is TRBV6-6, the J call TRBJ1-1, with 8 nucleotides matching TRBD1. The germline gives CDR1 MNHNY, CDR2 SVGAGI (reference sequence). This CDR3 spans 14 amino acids. Germline trimming cut 5 bases from V and 1 base from J; bases unmatched to any gene: 3. The CDR3, as DNA: TGTGCCAGCAGTCCGACAGGGGCGAACACTGAAGCTTTCTTT. It encodes CASSPTGANTEAFF.

The V gene is TRBV7-9, the J gene TRBJ1-2, with D tentatively TRBD1 (5 bases). The CDR3 covers 13 residues. Trimming took 5 bases from V and 8 from J, leaving 15 bases between them. Germline assignment: CDR1 SEHNR and CDR2 FQNEAQ (reference sequence). The DNA of the CDR3 is TGTGCCAGCAGCCGTACAGGACCTCGGGGCTACACCTTC. Translated: CASSRTGPRGYTF.

The chain uses TRBV2 and TRBJ1-2; tentatively, D is TRBD1 (6 bases). The germline V gene encodes CDR1 SNHLY and CDR2 FYNNEI. The CDR3 has 15 amino acids. The ends were cut back, 5 bases at V and 2 bases at J, with 15 bases in the middle. CDR3 sequence reads: CASSRQVPGNYGYTF. CDR3 coding DNA: TGTGCCAGCAGTCGACAGGTCCCGGGGAACTATGGCTACACCTTC.